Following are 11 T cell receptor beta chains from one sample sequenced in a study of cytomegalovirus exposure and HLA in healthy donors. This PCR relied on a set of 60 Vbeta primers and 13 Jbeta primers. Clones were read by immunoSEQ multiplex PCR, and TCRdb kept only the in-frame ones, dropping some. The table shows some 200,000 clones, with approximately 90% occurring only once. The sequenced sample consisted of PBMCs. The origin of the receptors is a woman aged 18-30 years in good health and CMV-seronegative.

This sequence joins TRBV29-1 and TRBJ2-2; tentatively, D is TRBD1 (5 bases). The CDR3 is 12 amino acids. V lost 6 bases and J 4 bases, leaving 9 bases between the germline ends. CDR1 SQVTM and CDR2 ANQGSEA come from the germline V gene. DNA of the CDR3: TGCAGCGTGAGACAGAGCACCGGGGAGCTGTTTTTT. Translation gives CSVRQSTGELFF.

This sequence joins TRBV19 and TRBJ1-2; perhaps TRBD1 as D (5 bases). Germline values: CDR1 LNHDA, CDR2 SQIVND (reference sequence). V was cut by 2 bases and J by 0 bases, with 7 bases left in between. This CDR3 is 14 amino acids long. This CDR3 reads CASSITGANYGYTF. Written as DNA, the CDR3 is TGTGCCAGTAGTATAACGGGGGCTAACTATGGCTACACCTTC.

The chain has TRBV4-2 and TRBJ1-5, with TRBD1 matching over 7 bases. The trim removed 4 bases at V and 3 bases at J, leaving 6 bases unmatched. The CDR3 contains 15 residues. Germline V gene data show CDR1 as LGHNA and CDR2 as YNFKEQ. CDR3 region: CASSPKQGDNQPQHF. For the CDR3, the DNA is TGTGCCAGCAGCCCAAAGCAGGGGGACAATCAGCCCCAGCATTTT.

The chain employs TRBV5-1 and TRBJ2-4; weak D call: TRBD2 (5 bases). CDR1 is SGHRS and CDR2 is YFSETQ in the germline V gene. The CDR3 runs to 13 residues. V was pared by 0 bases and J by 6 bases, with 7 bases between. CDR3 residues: CASSLGGRNIQYF. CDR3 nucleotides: TGCGCCAGCAGCTTGGGAGGGAGAAACATTCAGTACTTC.

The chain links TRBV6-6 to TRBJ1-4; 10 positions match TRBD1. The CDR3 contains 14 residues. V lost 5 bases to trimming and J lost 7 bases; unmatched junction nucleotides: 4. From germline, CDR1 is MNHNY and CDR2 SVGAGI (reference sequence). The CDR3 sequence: CASSGQGVSEKLFF. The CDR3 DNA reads TGTGCCAGCAGTGGACAGGGGGTCAGTGAAAAACTGTTTTTT.

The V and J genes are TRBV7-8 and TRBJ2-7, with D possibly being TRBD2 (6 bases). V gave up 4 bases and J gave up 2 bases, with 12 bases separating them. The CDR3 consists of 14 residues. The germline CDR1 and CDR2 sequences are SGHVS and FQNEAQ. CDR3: CASSSGLLPYEQYF. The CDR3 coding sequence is TGTGCCAGCAGCTCGGGACTTCTCCCCTACGAGCAGTACTTC.

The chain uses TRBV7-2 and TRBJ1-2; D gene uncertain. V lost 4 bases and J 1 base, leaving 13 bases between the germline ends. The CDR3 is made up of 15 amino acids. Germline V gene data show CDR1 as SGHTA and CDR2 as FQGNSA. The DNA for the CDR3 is TGTGCCAGCAGCTCCAGTTACTACCGTAACTATGGCTACACCTTC. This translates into CASSSSYYRNYGYTF.

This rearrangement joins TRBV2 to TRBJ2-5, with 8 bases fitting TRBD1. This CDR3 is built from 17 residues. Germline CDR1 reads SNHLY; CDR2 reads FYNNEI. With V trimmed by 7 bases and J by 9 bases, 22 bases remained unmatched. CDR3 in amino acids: CASIRQGPSAPRVPQYF. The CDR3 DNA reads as TGTGCCAGCATTCGACAGGGGCCCTCCGCCCCAAGAGTGCCCCAGTACTTC.

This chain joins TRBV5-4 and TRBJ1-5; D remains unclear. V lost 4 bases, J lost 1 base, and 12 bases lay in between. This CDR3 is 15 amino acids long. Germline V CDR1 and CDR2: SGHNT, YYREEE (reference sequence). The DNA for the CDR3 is TGTGCCAGCAGCCCCTCCCCGAGGAGCAATCAGCCCCAGCATTTT. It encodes CASSPSPRSNQPQHF.

CDR3 loop: CASSYSTHRMNTEAFF. CDR3 coding DNA: TGTGCCAGCAGTTACTCGACCCACAGAATGAACACTGAAGCTTTCTTT. The V gene is TRBV6-5, the J gene TRBJ1-1; D call uncertain. The germline V gene has CDR1 MNHEY and CDR2 SVGAGI. This CDR3 is 16 amino acids long. The V and J ends lost 0 bases and 0 bases respectively, with 11 bases between them.

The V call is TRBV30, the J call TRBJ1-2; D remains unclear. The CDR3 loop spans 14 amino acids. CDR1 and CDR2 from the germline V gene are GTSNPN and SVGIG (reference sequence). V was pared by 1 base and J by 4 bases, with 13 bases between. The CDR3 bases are TGTGCCTGGAGTGCCGTCCCAGGAGGCTATGGCTACACCTTC. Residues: CAWSAVPGGYGYTF. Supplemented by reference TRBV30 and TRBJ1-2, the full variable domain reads SQTIHQWPATLVQPVGSPLSLECTVEGTSNPNLYWYRQAAGRGLQLLFYSVGIGQISSEVPQNLSASRPQDRQFILSSKKLLLSDSGFYLCAWSAVPGGYGYTFGSGTRLTVV.